Listed below are T cell receptor beta chains from one sample, sequenced in a study of T cells in Graves' hyperthyroidism and ophthalmopathy. TCRdb redid the calling of the multiplex PCR reads with MiXCR, one entry per CDR3 protein. The data contain 350,000 to 400,000 distinct CDR3 sequences, approximately 20% of them singletons. Sequenced: blood. These receptors were obtained from a woman in her late teens or twenties with Graves' hyperthyroidism. Both conserved end residues are part of each CDR3. The order of the fields is J gene, V gene, D gene, clone size, CDR3 protein, CDR3 DNA. A D gene is named only where the DNA matches it firmly. A row's size may be missing; if present it is once, few, many or a size class.

>TRBJ1-1|TRBV12-3/TRBV12-4|TRBD1|many
CASRVRGRAEAFF
TGTGCCAGCAGAGTCAGGGGGCGGGCTGAAGCTTTCTTT
>TRBJ2-5|TRBV14|.|.
CASSRLLGRGEETQYF
TGTGCCAGCAGCCGCCTGCTGGGGCGGGGCGAAGAGACCCAGTACTTC
>TRBJ1-5|TRBV7-9|.|many
CASSRQEYQPQHF
TGTGCCAGCAGCCGACAGGAATATCAGCCCCAGCATTTT
>TRBJ2-7|TRBV7-3|.|few
CASSLTGAGSHEQYF
TGTGCCAGCAGCTTAACGGGTGCCGGGAGCCACGAGCAGTACTTC
>TRBJ1-2|TRBV12-5|TRBD1|many
CASGLGSGTGDNYGYTF
TGTGCTAGTGGTCTAGGGTCCGGGACAGGGGACAACTATGGCTACACCTTC
>TRBJ1-1|TRBV11-2|.|.
CASSLALHHTEAFF
TGTGCCAGCAGCTTAGCGTTGCACCACACTGAAGCTTTCTTT
>TRBJ1-5|TRBV12-3/TRBV12-4|.|many
CASSRTDSNQPQHF
TGTGCCAGCAGCCGGACGGATAGCAATCAGCCCCAGCATTTT
>TRBJ1-2|TRBV12-3/TRBV12-4|.|many
CASSPQDGRSYGYTF
TGTGCCAGCAGCCCCCAGGACGGGAGGAGCTATGGCTACACCTTC
>TRBJ2-5|TRBV7-3|TRBD1|few
CASSAQGAGETQYF
TGTGCCAGCAGCGCACAGGGGGCGGGGGAGACCCAGTACTTC
>TRBJ1-2|TRBV5-5|.|.
CASSSARGEYGYSF
TGTGCCAGCAGCTCTGCGCGGGGAGAATATGGCTACAGCTTC
>TRBJ2-5|TRBV9|TRBD2|.
CASSLYSGAQETQYF
TGTGCCAGCAGCCTCTATAGCGGGGCGCAAGAGACCCAGTACTTC
>TRBJ1-1|TRBV29-1|TRBD1|many
CSVEGGTGRVYTEAFF
TGCAGCGTTGAAGGGGGGACAGGGCGAGTTTACACTGAAGCTTTCTTT
>TRBJ1-1|TRBV18|.|many
CASSQGQNTEAFF
TGCGCCAGCAGCCAAGGACAGAACACTGAAGCTTTCTTT
>TRBJ2-7|TRBV5-1|.|many
CASSLEAPSSYEQYF
TGCGCCAGCAGCTTGGAGGCTCCCAGCTCCTACGAGCAGTACTTC
>TRBJ2-2|TRBV7-6|.|many
CASSLLRRDRTGELFF
TGTGCCAGCAGCTTACTTCGTAGAGACCGCACCGGGGAGCTGTTTTTT
>TRBJ2-5|TRBV18|TRBD2|many
CASSPSRRLAGGRETQYF
TGTGCCAGCTCACCGTCAAGAAGATTAGCGGGGGGCAGGGAGACCCAGTACTTC
>TRBJ1-5|TRBV24-1|.|.
CATSEQGLSNSNQPQHF
TGTGCCACCAGTGAGCAGGGACTAAGTAATAGCAATCAGCCCCAGCATTTT
>TRBJ2-3|TRBV7-6|.|few
CASSLDPVSTDTQYF
TGTGCCAGCAGCTTAGACCCGGTTAGCACAGATACGCAGTATTTT
>TRBJ1-3|TRBV7-8|.|many
CASSFLASGNTIYF
TGTGCCAGCAGCTTTTTGGCCTCTGGAAACACCATATATTTT
>TRBJ1-5|TRBV30|TRBD1|many
CAWSEGTALNQPQHF
TGTGCCTGGAGTGAGGGGACAGCCTTAAATCAGCCCCAGCATTTT
>TRBJ2-7|TRBV12-3/TRBV12-4|.|many
CASSRTSYEQYF
TGTGCCAGCAGTCGAACCTCCTACGAGCAGTACTTC
>TRBJ2-7|TRBV20-1|.|once
CSAQTASYEQYF
TGCAGTGCCCAGACAGCGAGTTACGAGCAGTACTTC
>TRBJ2-7|TRBV6-5|TRBD1|many
CASRMDRGYYEQYF
TGTGCCAGCAGAATGGACAGGGGATACTACGAGCAGTACTTC
>TRBJ1-1|TRBV3-1|.|few
CASSQGSFNTEAFF
TGTGCCAGCAGCCAAGGGTCTTTTAACACTGAAGCTTTCTTT
>TRBJ1-1|TRBV10-1|.|few
CASRFGANTEAFF
TGCGCCAGCAGATTCGGGGCTAACACTGAAGCTTTCTTT
>TRBJ2-7|TRBV28|.|.
CASSDVPYEQYF
TGTGCCAGCAGTGATGTGCCCTACGAGCAGTACTTC
>TRBJ1-2|TRBV7-8|TRBD1|many
CASSQGVDGYTF
TGTGCCAGCAGTCAGGGGGTTGACGGCTACACCTTC
>TRBJ1-3|TRBV3-1|.|many
CASSQAVGNTIYF
TGTGCCAGCAGCCAAGCGGTCGGAAACACCATATATTTT
>TRBJ2-2|TRBV7-2|.|many
CASSSNGGGTGELFF
TGTGCCAGCAGCAGCAATGGGGGCGGCACCGGGGAGCTGTTTTTT
>TRBJ1-3|TRBV30|.|few
CAYARAGGNTIYF
TGTGCCTACGCCCGGGCCGGTGGAAACACCATATATTTT
>TRBJ2-2|TRBV11-3|TRBD1|.
CASSLSGGDTGELFF
TGTGCCAGCAGCTTATCAGGGGGTGACACCGGGGAGCTGTTTTTT
>TRBJ1-3|TRBV3-1|.|few
CASSQDLGYSSGNTIYF
TGTGCCAGCAGCCAAGATCTCGGATATAGCTCTGGAAACACCATATATTTT
>TRBJ2-5|TRBV12-3/TRBV12-4|.|many
CASSARRGETQYF
TGTGCCAGCAGTGCCCGGCGTGGGGAGACCCAGTACTTC
>TRBJ1-5|TRBV27|.|few
CASSPTSLNQPQHF
TGTGCCAGCAGTCCGACGAGTCTGAATCAGCCCCAGCATTTT
>TRBJ2-5|TRBV11-2|.|.
CASSLMSRGLETQYF
TGTGCCAGCAGCTTAATGTCGCGGGGGCTTGAGACCCAGTACTTC
>TRBJ2-5|TRBV20-1|.|.
CSARRSSQETQYF
TGCAGTGCTAGGAGGTCGAGCCAAGAGACCCAGTACTTC
>TRBJ1-1|TRBV9|.|many
CASSPGGGADTEAFF
TGTGCCAGCAGCCCCGGGGGGGGCGCGGACACTGAAGCTTTCTTT
>TRBJ2-6|TRBV6-9|.|many
CASTASRWQGGLSSGANVLTF
TGTGCCAGCACTGCTAGCCGGTGGCAGGGAGGTTTAAGCTCTGGGGCCAACGTCCTGACTTTC
>TRBJ1-1|TRBV7-3|.|many
CASSIQGRDTEAFF
TGTGCCAGCAGCATACAGGGCCGGGACACTGAAGCTTTCTTT
>TRBJ1-2|TRBV7-9|.|many
CASSYTGADYGYTF
TGTGCCAGCAGCTACACCGGGGCCGACTATGGCTACACCTTC
>TRBJ2-2|TRBV10-1|.|many
CASSEYLDGELFF
TGCGCCAGCAGTGAGTACCTGGACGGGGAGCTGTTTTTT
>TRBJ1-2|TRBV5-1|.|many
CASSLSEVTTF
TGCGCCAGCAGCTTGAGTGAGGTGACCACCTTC
>TRBJ1-2|TRBV5-1|.|many
CASSLSGDGYTF
TGCGCCAGCAGCTTATCAGGGGATGGCTACACCTTC
>TRBJ1-2|TRBV27|TRBD1|few
CASSLSQGASGYTF
TGTGCCAGCAGTCTATCACAGGGGGCGTCTGGCTACACCTTC
>TRBJ1-1|TRBV14|TRBD1|many
CASSHGDRATEAFF
TGTGCCAGCAGCCATGGGGACAGGGCCACTGAAGCTTTCTTT